Each of the 26 T cell receptor beta chains below was sequenced from the same sample in a study of control samples from healthy donors and cancer patients. The method was immunoSEQ multiplex PCR; TCRdb's version includes in-frame clones alone and lacks a portion of them. This sample has approximately 150,000 clones, with over 85% found just once. The sequenced sample consisted of blood. The receptors derive from a man between 18 and 29 years old in good health.

The V and J genes are TRBV5-1 and TRBJ2-7, with TRBD1 as a possible D gene (6 bases). Germline values: CDR1 SGHRS, CDR2 YFSETQ. This CDR3 comprises 15 residues. The ends were cut back, 5 bases at V and 5 bases at J, with 20 bases in the middle. The CDR3 DNA follows: TGCGCCAGCAGTACCTATGACAGGCGGGTCCACGAGCAGTACTTC. Translation gives CASSTYDRRVHEQYF.

The rearrangement links TRBV3-1 (or the pseudogene TRBV3-2) to TRBJ2-2; either TRBD1 or TRBD2 may fit D (7 bases each). Germline CDR1 reads LGHDT; CDR2 reads YNNKEL (reference sequence). Trimming cost V 4 bases and J 3 bases, with 18 bases left between them. The CDR3 consists of 17 residues. In nucleotides, the CDR3 is TGTGCCAGCAGCCCGCGGAGGGGGCTAGCGGACACCGGGGAGCTGTTTTTT. Translated: CASSPRRGLADTGELFF.

The V gene is TRBV19, the J gene TRBJ1-5; 8 bases match TRBD1. This CDR3 has 16 amino acids. Looked up from germline, CDR1 is LNHDA and CDR2 is SQIVND (reference sequence). V shed 3 bases, J shed 5 bases, and the junction held 9 bases outside the gene matches. The DNA of the CDR3 is TGTGCCAGTAGTATGAGGTGGGACAGGACCGATCAGCCCCAGCATTTT. This encodes CASSMRWDRTDQPQHF.

The chain links TRBV6-5 to TRBJ1-6; D gene ambiguous. From germline, CDR1 is MNHEY and CDR2 SVGAGI. The CDR3 contains 14 residues. The V end lost 5 bases, the J end lost 4 bases, and 9 bases lay between the germline ends. This CDR3 is CASSPREYNSPLHF. The DNA of the CDR3 is TGTGCCAGCAGTCCGAGGGAGTATAATTCACCCCTCCACTTT.

V is TRBV13 and J is TRBJ2-2; D may be TRBD2 (5 bases). The germline CDR1 and CDR2 sequences are PRHDT and FYEKMQ (reference sequence). The CDR3 has 16 residues. Trimming removed 0 bases at V and 4 bases at J, with 12 bases between. In nucleotides, the CDR3 is TGTGCCAGCAGCTTAGGCCCGGGGATCGTCACCGGGGAGCTGTTTTTT. Translating it yields CASSLGPGIVTGELFF.

This clone was detected only once. The V gene is TRBV30, the J gene TRBJ1-4; tentative D call: TRBD1 (5 bases). Germline V gene lookup returns CDR1 GTSNPN and CDR2 SVGIG (reference sequence). The length of the CDR3 is 14 residues. Trimming shortened V by 3 bases and J by 5 bases, and 13 bases separated the two germline ends. CDR3 coding DNA: TGTGCCTGGAGCGGTCTCGGGGGGAATGAAAAACTGTTTTTT. Its protein is CAWSGLGGNEKLFF.

The chain couples TRBV18 to TRBJ2-5, with a tentative D call TRBD2 (6 bases). CDR1 is KGHSH, CDR2 LQKENI, per germline. V was clipped by 6 bases and J by 4 bases, with 15 bases between them. CDR3 length equals 14 residues. The CDR3 region is CASSPQGGGETQYF. Here the CDR3 DNA reads TGTGCCAGCTCGCCCCAGGGAGGAGGAGAGACCCAGTACTTC.

This chain links TRBV13 with TRBJ1-1; TRBD1 agrees at 11 bases. The CDR3 consists of 14 residues. V lost 5 bases, J lost 9 bases, and 8 bases stayed unmatched. Germline loops: CDR1 PRHDT, CDR2 FYEKMQ (reference sequence). This CDR3 is CASSQGTGGGQAFF. The CDR3 coding sequence is TGTGCCAGCAGCCAAGGGACAGGGGGAGGGCAAGCTTTCTTT.

The rearrangement links TRBV27 to TRBJ2-5, with a weak D call TRBD2 (6 bases). The CDR3 runs 14 residues. Germline V gives CDR1 MNHEY, CDR2 SMNVEV (reference sequence). V lost 5 bases and J 3 bases, leaving 13 bases between the germline ends. This CDR3 is CASSGVREKETQYF. CDR3 DNA sequence: TGTGCCAGCAGTGGGGTCCGGGAGAAAGAGACCCAGTACTTC.

The V call is TRBV28, the J call TRBJ2-7; tentatively, D is TRBD1 or TRBD2 (5 bases each). The CDR3 is made up of 13 amino acids. The germline V and J ends were trimmed by 7 bases and 3 bases, with 13 bases remaining between them. Germline values: CDR1 MDHEN, CDR2 SYDVKM. The DNA of the CDR3 is TGTGCCAGCACCCGGGACGGCCGCTACGAGCAGTACTTC. This sequence encodes CASTRDGRYEQYF.

V gene TRBV11-2 combines with J gene TRBJ1-1; TRBD1 matches 7 bases. The length of the CDR3 is 13 residues. V lost 4 bases, J lost 5 bases, and 4 bases stayed unmatched. The V gene's germline CDR1 is SGHAT and CDR2 FQNNGV. CDR3 protein: CASSSQGETEAFF. CDR3 bases: TGTGCCAGCAGCTCGCAGGGGGAGACTGAAGCTTTCTTT.

This clone has a handful of counts. The J gene is TRBJ2-2, the V gene TRBV10-1; D unclear. The germline V gene encodes CDR1 WNHNN and CDR2 SYGVQD (reference sequence). The V end was cut by 4 bases, the J end by 4 bases, with 7 bases between. This CDR3 is 13 amino acids long. The CDR3: CASSVSSTGELFF. DNA of the CDR3: TGCGCCAGCAGTGTGTCGAGCACCGGGGAGCTGTTTTTT.

V and J are TRBV3-1 (or the pseudogene TRBV3-2) and TRBJ2-3, with a tentative D call TRBD2 (6 bases). Trimming took off 1 base at V and 2 bases at J, with 16 bases between the two ends. The CDR3 runs to 17 residues. Germline CDR1 and CDR2: LGHDT and YNNKEL (reference sequence). CDR3 nucleotides: TGTGCCAGCAGCCAAGTCGGTGGGTCGGGAGCCACAGATACGCAGTATTTT. It codes for CASSQVGGSGATDTQYF.

The rearrangement links TRBV9 to TRBJ2-1, with unresolved D. CDR3 length: 11 amino acids. The germline V and J ends were trimmed by 4 bases and 5 bases, with 4 bases remaining between them. Looked up from germline, CDR1 is SGDLS and CDR2 is YYNGEE. In DNA, the CDR3 is TGTGCCAGCAGCATCAACAATGAGCAGTTCTTC. Protein product: CASSINNEQFF.

The genes are TRBV28 and TRBJ1-1; 7 bases fit TRBD1. J was trimmed by 5 bases and V by 6 bases; bases with no gene match: 15. Germline lookup yields CDR1 MDHEN and CDR2 SYDVKM. The CDR3 contains 16 residues. The CDR3 spells CASSNNHGQDRTEAFF. For the CDR3, the DNA is TGTGCCAGCAGCAATAATCACGGACAGGATAGGACTGAAGCTTTCTTT. The variable domain in full, completed from reference TRBV28 and TRBJ1-1, reads DVKVTQSSRYLVKRTGEKVFLECVQDMDHENMFWYRQDPGLGLRLIYFSYDVKMKEKGDIPEGYSVSREKKERFSLILESASTNQTSMYLCASSNNHGQDRTEAFFGQGTRLTVV.

The chain is built from TRBV25-1 and TRBJ1-4; D uncertain. The germline V gene has CDR1 MGHDK and CDR2 SYGVNS. The CDR3 runs 17 residues. Trimming took 6 bases from V and 8 from J, leaving 25 bases between them. The CDR3, as DNA: TGTGCCAGCAGCCAACAAACTGAGGTGACCACGGGAGAAAAACTGTTTTTT. Amino acids: CASSQQTEVTTGEKLFF.

The chain combines TRBV28 with TRBJ1-6; weak D call: TRBD1 (6 bases). The CDR3 has 15 residues. The germline V gene encodes CDR1 MDHEN and CDR2 SYDVKM. The V end was cut by 3 bases, the J end by 9 bases, with 15 bases between. The CDR3 DNA reads TGTGCCAGCAGTTTCCCAGGGGACCGATCTTCACCCCTCCACTTT. It codes for CASSFPGDRSSPLHF.

This chain uses TRBV15 with TRBJ1-1; D possibly corresponds to TRBD1 (5 bases). CDR1 LNHNV and CDR2 YYDKDF come from the germline V gene (reference sequence). This CDR3 spans 15 amino acids. Trimming removed 0 bases from V and 4 bases from J, with 12 bases in between. DNA for the CDR3: TGTGCCACCAGCAGAGATCCCGGGGCGCTCACTGAAGCTTTCTTT. It codes for CATSRDPGALTEAFF.

The V and J genes are TRBV5-5 and TRBJ2-7; D remains unclear. The germline CDR1 and CDR2 sequences are SGHKS and YYEKEE (reference sequence). With 0 bases removed from V and 6 bases from J, the gap between germline ends came to 7 bases. The CDR3 runs to 12 residues. CDR3 sequence (DNA): TGTGCCAGCAGCTTGGAATTTGGCGAGCAGTACTTC. It yields the protein CASSLEFGEQYF. Supplemented by reference TRBV5-5 and TRBJ2-7, the full variable domain reads DAGVTQSPTHLIKTRGQQVTLRCSPISGHKSVSWYQQVLGQGPQFIFQYYEKEERGRGNFPDRFSARQFPNYSSELNVNALLLGDSALYLCASSLEFGEQYFGPGTRLTVT.

The chain employs TRBV5-1 and TRBJ1-1; D gene uncertain. Germline CDR1 reads SGHRS; CDR2 reads YFSETQ. Between the trimmed V and J ends, which lost 4 bases and 5 bases, there was a span of 9 bases. This CDR3 spans 12 amino acids. The CDR3, as DNA: TGCGCCAGCAGCCGTAGAGGGACTGAAGCTTTCTTT. It translates to CASSRRGTEAFF. Variable domain in full (rest from reference TRBV5-1 and TRBJ1-1): KAGVTQTPRYLIKTRGQQVTLSCSPISGHRSVSWYQQTPGQGLQFLFEYFSETQRNKGNFPGRFSGRQFSNSRSEMNVSTLELGDSALYLCASSRRGTEAFFGQGTRLTVV.

The chain joins TRBV5-4 to TRBJ2-3; D unresolved. Germline lookup yields CDR1 SGHNT and CDR2 YYREEE (reference sequence). Trimming took 4 bases from V and 2 from J, leaving 8 bases between them. This CDR3 is built from 13 residues. For the CDR3, the DNA is TGTGCCAGCAGCCTATCAAACACAGATACGCAGTATTTT. Its translation is CASSLSNTDTQYF. Full variable domain (missing parts from reference TRBV5-4 and TRBJ2-3): ETGVTQSPTHLIKTRGQQVTLRCSSQSGHNTVSWYQQALGQGPQFIFQYYREEENGRGNFPPRFSGLQFPNYSSELNVNALELDDSALYLCASSLSNTDTQYFGPGTRLTVL.

The chain has TRBV19 and TRBJ2-2, with D perhaps TRBD2 (6 bases). Germline CDR1 and CDR2: LNHDA and SQIVND (reference sequence). This CDR3 is 15 amino acids long. Trimming left V 4 bases short and J 5 bases short, with 14 bases between. For the CDR3, the DNA is TGTGCCAGTAGTAGGCGCGGGGTAAGGACCGGGGAGCTGTTTTTT. Its protein is CASSRRGVRTGELFF.

V and J are TRBV6-5 and TRBJ1-5; a possible D gene is TRBD1 (6 bases). The CDR3 runs to 13 residues. V was trimmed by 5 bases and J by 3 bases, leaving 8 bases between them. CDR1 and CDR2 from the germline V gene are MNHEY and SVGAGI. DNA for the CDR3: TGTGCCAGCAGTACAGGGCCCAATCAGCCCCAGCATTTT. It encodes CASSTGPNQPQHF.

The count of this clone is one. The rearrangement joins TRBV12-3 or TRBV12-4 to TRBJ2-5; D is unclear. CDR3 length equals 11 residues. The V and J ends lost 3 bases and 5 bases respectively, with 4 bases between them. CDR3: CASSFSETQYF. CDR3 nucleotides: TGTGCCAGCAGTTTTTCGGAGACCCAGTACTTC.

The chain carries TRBV5-6 and TRBJ2-3, with TRBD1 matching 10 bases. The CDR3 extends over 15 amino acids. The ends lost 4 bases at V and 3 bases at J; junction bases unmatched: 5. Germline V gene sequence: CDR1 SGHDT, CDR2 YYEEEE. The CDR3 loop is CASSPGTGETDTQYF. Here the CDR3 DNA reads TGTGCCAGCAGCCCCGGGACAGGGGAAACAGATACGCAGTATTTT.

CDR3 nucleotide sequence: TGTGCCAGCAGCCTAAGGGGGGGAACCTACAATGAGCAGTTCTTC. Amino acids: CASSLRGGTYNEQFF. The V gene is TRBV3-1 (or the pseudogene TRBV3-2), the J gene TRBJ2-1, with a possible D match to TRBD2 (7 bases). The germline V gene has CDR1 LGHDT and CDR2 YNNKEL (reference sequence). V gave up 4 bases and J gave up 2 bases, with 12 bases separating them. This CDR3 is built from 15 residues.